Given below is one T cell receptor (beta chain) in context. This sample was taken from a study of blood T cell repertoires in COVID-19. Assay: immunoSEQ multiplex PCR; the TCRdb copy retains only in-frame clones and omits some. The sample records around 250,000 clones, 85% to 90% being singletons. Germline V gene sequence: CDR1 MNHEY, CDR2 SVGEGT. The length of the CDR3 is 15 residues. J gave up 4 bases and V 5 bases, and 8 bases lay outside the gene matches. This sequence joins TRBV6-2 or TRBV6-3 and TRBJ1-5, with 7 bases that match TRBD1. The receptor was isolated from a woman in her sixties or seventies with active or convalescent COVID-19. The sequenced sample was peripheral blood. CDR3: CASSISQGRNQPQHF. The CDR3, as DNA: TGTGCCAGCAGTATCTCACAGGGGAGGAATCAGCCCCAGCATTTT.